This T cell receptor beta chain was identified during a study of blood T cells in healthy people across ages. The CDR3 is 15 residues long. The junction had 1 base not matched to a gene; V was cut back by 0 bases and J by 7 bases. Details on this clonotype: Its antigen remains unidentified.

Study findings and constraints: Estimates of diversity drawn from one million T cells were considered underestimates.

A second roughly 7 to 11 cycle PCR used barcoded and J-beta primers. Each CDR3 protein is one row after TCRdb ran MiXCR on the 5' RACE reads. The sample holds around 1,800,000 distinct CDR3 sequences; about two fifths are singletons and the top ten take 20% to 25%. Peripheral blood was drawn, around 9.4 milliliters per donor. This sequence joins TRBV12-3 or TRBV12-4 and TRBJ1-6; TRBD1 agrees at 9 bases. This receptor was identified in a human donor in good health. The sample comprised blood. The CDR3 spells CASSLADRGNSPLHF. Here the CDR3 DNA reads TGTGCCAGCAGTTTAGCGGACAGGGGAAATTCACCCCTCCACTTT.